The sequence of this T cell receptor (beta chain) was determined in a study of shared clonotypes between healthy human individuals. CDR3 length: 15 amino acids. V was cut by 0 bases and J by 9 bases, with 15 bases left in between. The germline V gene has CDR1 SGDLS and CDR2 YYNGEE. The donor population consisted of healthy HIV-negative adults with no recent acute infections or vaccinations. The investigators split CD4+ cells into a CD45RA+ naive subset and a CD45RA-negative memory subset. Using immunoSEQ multiplex PCR, the repertoire was profiled, and TCRdb retains in-frame clones only, with some absent. The table has about 2.4 million clones, approximately 93% seen once; the top ten hold 0.35% to 0.45%.

The chain carries TRBV9 and TRBJ2-2; no clear D. Source material: naive CD4+ T cells from PBMCs. The sample's subset: CD45RA+ positively selected. This sequence was found in a man between 18 and 35 years old in good health. Some clones in this sample may be carry-over from other donors' samples. This chain's CDR3 is CASSVAFSSERELFF. CDR3 nucleotide sequence: TGTGCCAGCAGCGTAGCTTTTAGTAGTGAGCGGGAGCTGTTTTTT.